This passage covers 11 T cell receptor beta chains from one sample sequenced in a study of blood T cell repertoires in COVID-19. The assay was immunoSEQ multiplex PCR, and TCRdb's table has in-frame clones only and misses some. The repertoire consists of roughly 31,000 clones, with more than 80% occurring once and the leading ten covering 10%. Sequenced material: peripheral blood. These receptors all come from a man in his sixties with acute or convalescent COVID-19.

This chain links TRBV7-8 with TRBJ2-5; possible D gene TRBD2, 6 bases. Trimming stripped 6 bases from V and 5 bases from J, with 10 bases between. The CDR3 extends over 12 amino acids. Germline assignment: CDR1 SGHVS and CDR2 FQNEAQ. DNA of the CDR3: TGTGCCAGCAGAACGGGGGAGGAGACCCAGTACTTC. This sequence encodes CASRTGEETQYF.

The chain uses TRBV11-3 and TRBJ2-1, with 8 bases matching TRBD2. The CDR3 is 12 residues long. Germline V lookup: CDR1 SGHNT, CDR2 YENEEA. J lost 12 bases, V lost 1 base, and 2 bases had no gene match. CDR3 in DNA: TGTGCCAGCAGCTTAGTAGCGGGAAGGCAGTTCTTC. Translation: CASSLVAGRQFF.

This chain links TRBV6-5 with TRBJ2-1; 10 nucleotides match TRBD1. Germline assignment: CDR1 MNHEY and CDR2 SVGAGI. J was trimmed by 5 bases and V by 4 bases; bases with no gene match: 8. This CDR3 has 16 amino acids. The CDR3: CASSSSPGQGNNEQFF. The CDR3 DNA reads as TGTGCCAGCAGTTCCTCCCCGGGACAGGGGAACAATGAGCAGTTCTTC.

This clone is a singleton in its sample. CDR3 loop: CASSRGETSGRNTGELFF. CDR3 DNA sequence: TGTGCCAGTAGTAGGGGAGAAACCAGCGGGAGGAACACCGGGGAGCTGTTTTTT. The chain uses TRBV19 and TRBJ2-2; TRBD2 agrees at 8 bases. Germline V gene data show CDR1 as LNHDA and CDR2 as SQIVND (reference sequence). This CDR3 has 18 amino acids. J was trimmed by 1 base and V by 4 bases; bases with no gene match: 11.

The chain combines TRBV29-1 with TRBJ1-1; a weak D match, TRBD1 (5 bases). CDR3 size: 12 residues. Between the trimmed V and J ends, which lost 7 bases and 3 bases, there was a span of 12 bases. The germline V gene has CDR1 SQVTM and CDR2 ANQGSEA. As DNA, the CDR3 is TGCAGCGGGAAGACAGCTTACACTGAAGCTTTCTTT. This gives the protein CSGKTAYTEAFF.

The chain has TRBV28 and TRBJ1-4, with 8 bases matching TRBD1. The germline V gene encodes CDR1 MDHEN and CDR2 SYDVKM. The trim removed 4 bases at V and 4 bases at J, leaving 5 bases unmatched. The CDR3 covers 15 residues. CDR3 sequence (DNA): TGTGCCAGCAGTTCCACAGGGGGAGGTAATGAAAAACTGTTTTTT. Its protein is CASSSTGGGNEKLFF.

This chain uses TRBV5-1 with TRBJ1-2, with D unclear. This CDR3 spans 14 amino acids. Deletions cut 4 bases from V and 4 bases from J, with 14 bases between. Germline-derived CDR1 and CDR2 are SGHRS and YFSETQ. CDR3 DNA sequence: TGCGCCAGCAGCCCCGGTGGGCCTCTCTATGGCTACACCTTC. Protein sequence: CASSPGGPLYGYTF.

This clone was observed a handful of times. The V gene is TRBV4-1, the J gene TRBJ1-5; D perhaps matches TRBD1 (5 bases). In germline, CDR1 is MGHRA, CDR2 YSYEKL. The CDR3 extends over 15 amino acids. The V and J ends lost 5 bases and 7 bases respectively, with 18 bases between them. In DNA form, the CDR3 reads TGCGCCAGCAGCAGGACGTTTGTGCAGGGACAGCCCCAGCATTTT. Its translation: CASSRTFVQGQPQHF.

The chain links TRBV18 to TRBJ2-2; D is possibly TRBD2 (5 bases). CDR3 length equals 13 residues. The V and J ends lost 3 bases and 11 bases respectively, with 13 bases between them. Germline CDR1 reads KGHSH; CDR2 reads LQKENI. The CDR3 DNA reads TGTGCCAGCTCACCCGGGATAGACTTTGAGCTGTTTTTT. Its protein is CASSPGIDFELFF.

The V and J genes are TRBV4-1 and TRBJ2-7; 11 bases fit TRBD2. The length of the CDR3 is 16 residues. Germline CDR1 and CDR2: MGHRA and YSYEKL. The junction had 5 bases not matched to a gene; V was cut back by 0 bases and J by 4 bases. Here the CDR3 reads CASSQDATSGSYEQYF. The CDR3 bases are TGCGCCAGCAGCCAAGATGCCACTAGCGGGAGTTACGAGCAGTACTTC.

V and J are TRBV30 and TRBJ1-3, with 12 bases fitting TRBD1. The ends lost 8 bases at V and 2 bases at J; junction bases unmatched: 1. Germline V gene sequence: CDR1 GTSNPN, CDR2 SVGIG (reference sequence). The CDR3 totals 13 residues. CDR3 region: CAGTGGPGNTIYF. CDR3 sequence (DNA): TGTGCCGGGACAGGGGGCCCTGGAAACACCATATATTTT.